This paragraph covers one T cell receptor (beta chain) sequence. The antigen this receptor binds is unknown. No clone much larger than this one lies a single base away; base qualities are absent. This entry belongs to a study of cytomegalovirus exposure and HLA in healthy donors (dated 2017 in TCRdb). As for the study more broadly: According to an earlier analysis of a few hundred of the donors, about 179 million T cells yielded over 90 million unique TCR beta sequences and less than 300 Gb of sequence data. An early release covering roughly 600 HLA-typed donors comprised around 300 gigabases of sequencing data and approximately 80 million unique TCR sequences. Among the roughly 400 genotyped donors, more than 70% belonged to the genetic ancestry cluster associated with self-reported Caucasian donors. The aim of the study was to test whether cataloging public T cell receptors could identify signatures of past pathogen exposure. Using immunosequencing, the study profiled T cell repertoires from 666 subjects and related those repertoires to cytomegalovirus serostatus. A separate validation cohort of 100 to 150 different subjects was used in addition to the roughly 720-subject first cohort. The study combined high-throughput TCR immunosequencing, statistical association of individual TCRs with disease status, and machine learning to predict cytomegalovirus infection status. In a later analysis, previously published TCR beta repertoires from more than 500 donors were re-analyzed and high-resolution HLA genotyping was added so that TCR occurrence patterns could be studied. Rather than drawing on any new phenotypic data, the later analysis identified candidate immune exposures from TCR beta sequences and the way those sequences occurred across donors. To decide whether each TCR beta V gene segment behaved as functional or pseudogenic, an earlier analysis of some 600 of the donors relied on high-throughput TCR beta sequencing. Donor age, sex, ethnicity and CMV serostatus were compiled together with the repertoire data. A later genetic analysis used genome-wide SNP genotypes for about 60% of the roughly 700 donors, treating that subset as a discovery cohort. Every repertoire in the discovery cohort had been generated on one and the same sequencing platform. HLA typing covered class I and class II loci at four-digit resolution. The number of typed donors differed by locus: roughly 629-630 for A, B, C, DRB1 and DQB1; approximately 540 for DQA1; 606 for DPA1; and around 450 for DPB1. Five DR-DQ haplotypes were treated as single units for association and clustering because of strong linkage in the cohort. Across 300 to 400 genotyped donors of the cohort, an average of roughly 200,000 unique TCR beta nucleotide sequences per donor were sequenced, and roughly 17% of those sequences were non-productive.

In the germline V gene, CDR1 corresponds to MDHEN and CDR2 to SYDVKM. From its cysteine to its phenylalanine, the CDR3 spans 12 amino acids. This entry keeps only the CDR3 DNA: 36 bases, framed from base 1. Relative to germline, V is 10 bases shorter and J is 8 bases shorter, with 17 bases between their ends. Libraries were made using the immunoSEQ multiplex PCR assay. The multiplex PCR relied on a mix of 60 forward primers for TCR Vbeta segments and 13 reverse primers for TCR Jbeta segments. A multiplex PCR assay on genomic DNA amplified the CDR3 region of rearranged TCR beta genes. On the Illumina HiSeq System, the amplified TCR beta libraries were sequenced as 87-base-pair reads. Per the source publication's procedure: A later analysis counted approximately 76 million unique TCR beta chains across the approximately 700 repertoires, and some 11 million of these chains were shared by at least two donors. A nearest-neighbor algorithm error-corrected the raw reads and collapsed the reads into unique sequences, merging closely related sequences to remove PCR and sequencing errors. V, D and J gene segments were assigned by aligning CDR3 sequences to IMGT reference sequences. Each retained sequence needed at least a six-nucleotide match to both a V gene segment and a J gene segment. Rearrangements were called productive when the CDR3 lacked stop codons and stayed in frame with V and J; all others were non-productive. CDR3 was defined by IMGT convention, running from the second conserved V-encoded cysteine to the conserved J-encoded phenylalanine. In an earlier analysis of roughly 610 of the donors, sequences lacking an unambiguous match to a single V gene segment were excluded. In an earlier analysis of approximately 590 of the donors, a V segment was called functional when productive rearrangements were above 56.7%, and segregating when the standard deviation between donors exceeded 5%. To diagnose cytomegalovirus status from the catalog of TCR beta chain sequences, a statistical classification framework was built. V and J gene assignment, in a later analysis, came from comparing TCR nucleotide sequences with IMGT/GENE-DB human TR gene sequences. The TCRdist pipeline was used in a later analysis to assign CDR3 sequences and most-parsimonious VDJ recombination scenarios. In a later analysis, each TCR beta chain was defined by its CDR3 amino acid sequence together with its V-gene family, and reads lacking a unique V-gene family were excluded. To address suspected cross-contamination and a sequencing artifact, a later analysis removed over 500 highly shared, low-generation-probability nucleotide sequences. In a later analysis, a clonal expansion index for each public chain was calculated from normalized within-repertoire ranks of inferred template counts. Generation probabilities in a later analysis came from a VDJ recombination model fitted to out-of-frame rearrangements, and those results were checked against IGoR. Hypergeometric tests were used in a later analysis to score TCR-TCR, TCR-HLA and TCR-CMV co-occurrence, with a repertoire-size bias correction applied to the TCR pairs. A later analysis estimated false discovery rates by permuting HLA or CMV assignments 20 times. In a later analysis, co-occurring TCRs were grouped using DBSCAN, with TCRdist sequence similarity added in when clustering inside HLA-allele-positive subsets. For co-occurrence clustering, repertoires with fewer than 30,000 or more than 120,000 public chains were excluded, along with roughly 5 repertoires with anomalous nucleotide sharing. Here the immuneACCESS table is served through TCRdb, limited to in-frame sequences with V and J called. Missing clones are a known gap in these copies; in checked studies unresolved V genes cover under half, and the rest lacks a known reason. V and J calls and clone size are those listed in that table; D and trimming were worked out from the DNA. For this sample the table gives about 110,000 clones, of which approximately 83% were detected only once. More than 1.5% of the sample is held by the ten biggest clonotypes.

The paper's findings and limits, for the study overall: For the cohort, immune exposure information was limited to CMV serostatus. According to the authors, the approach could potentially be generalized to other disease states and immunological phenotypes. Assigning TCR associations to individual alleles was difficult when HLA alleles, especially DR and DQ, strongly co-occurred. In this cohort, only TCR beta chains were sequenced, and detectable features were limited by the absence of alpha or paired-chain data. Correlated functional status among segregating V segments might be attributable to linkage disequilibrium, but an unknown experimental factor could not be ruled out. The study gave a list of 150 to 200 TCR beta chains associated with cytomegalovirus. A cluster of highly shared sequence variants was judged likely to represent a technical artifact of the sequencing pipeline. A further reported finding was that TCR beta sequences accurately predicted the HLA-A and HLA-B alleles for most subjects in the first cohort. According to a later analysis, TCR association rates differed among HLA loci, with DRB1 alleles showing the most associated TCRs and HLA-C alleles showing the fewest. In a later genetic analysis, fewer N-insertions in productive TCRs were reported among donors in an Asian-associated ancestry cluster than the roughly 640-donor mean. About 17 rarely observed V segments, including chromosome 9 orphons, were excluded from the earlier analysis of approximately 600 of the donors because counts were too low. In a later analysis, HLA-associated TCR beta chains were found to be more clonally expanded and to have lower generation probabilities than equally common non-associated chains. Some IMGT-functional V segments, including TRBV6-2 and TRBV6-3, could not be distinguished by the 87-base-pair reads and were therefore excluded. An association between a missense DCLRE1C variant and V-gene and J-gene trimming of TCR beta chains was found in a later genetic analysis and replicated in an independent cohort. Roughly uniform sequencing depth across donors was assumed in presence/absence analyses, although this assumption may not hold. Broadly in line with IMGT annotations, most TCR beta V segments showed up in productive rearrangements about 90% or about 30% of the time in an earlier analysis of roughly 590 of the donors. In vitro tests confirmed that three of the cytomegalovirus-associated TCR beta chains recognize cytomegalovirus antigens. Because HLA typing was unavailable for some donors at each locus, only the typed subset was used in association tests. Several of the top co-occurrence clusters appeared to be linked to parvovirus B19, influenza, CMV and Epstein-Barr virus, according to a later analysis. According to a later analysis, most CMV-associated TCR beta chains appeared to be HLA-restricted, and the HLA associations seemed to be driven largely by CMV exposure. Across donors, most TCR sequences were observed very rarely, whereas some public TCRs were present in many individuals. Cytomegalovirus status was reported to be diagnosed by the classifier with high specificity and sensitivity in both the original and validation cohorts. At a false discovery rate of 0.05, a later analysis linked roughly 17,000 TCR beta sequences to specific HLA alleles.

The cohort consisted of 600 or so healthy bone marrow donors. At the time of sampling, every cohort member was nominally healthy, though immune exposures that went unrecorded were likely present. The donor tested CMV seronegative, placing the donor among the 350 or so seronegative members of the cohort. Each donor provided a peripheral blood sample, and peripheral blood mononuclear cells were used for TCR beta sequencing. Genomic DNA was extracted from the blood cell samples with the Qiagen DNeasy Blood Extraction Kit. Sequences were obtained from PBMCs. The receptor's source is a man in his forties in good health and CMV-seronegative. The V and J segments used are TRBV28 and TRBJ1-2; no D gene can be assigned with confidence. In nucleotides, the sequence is TGTGCCAAGATCTCAGGTCCCTCGGGCTACACCTTC. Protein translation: CAKISGPSGYTF.